One T cell receptor (beta chain) is described in this entry. What it binds is unknown. These data are taken from a study of T cell repertoires in cytomegalovirus infection. In the study overall: Public TCR beta signatures provided an indication of both CMV infection and a matching HLA type.

The germline gives CDR1 SNHLY, CDR2 FYNNEI. The CDR3 is 15 residues long. The ends lost 4 bases at V and 2 bases at J; junction bases unmatched: 4. TCRdb called the reads again in MiXCR, with one record for every CDR3 protein. The data show 650,000 to 900,000 distinct CDR3 sequences, 32% seen once. Source: cultured CD8+ T cells from PBMCs, taken from culture after CMV antigen stimulation. The rearrangement links TRBV2 to TRBJ2-7; TRBD2 matches at 11 bases. The sequence was collected from a human donor in good health (CMV status not recorded). Some clones in this sample may be carry-over from other donors' samples. This CDR3 reads CASSGNSGGAYEQYF. Written as DNA, the CDR3 is TGTGCCAGCAGTGGAAATAGCGGGGGGGCCTACGAGCAGTACTTC.